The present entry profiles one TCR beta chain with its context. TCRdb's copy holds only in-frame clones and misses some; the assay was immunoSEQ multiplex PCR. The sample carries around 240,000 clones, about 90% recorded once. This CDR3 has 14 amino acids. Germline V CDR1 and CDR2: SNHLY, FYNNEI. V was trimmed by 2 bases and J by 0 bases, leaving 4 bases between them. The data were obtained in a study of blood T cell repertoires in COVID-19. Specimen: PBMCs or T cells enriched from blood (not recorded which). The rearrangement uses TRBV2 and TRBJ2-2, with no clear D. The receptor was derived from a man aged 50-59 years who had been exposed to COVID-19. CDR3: CASSELPNTGELFF. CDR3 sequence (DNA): TGTGCCAGCAGTGAACTCCCGAACACCGGGGAGCTGTTTTTT. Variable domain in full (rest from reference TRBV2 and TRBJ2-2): EPEVTQTPSHQVTQMGQEVILRCVPISNHLYFYWYRQILGQKVEFLVSFYNNEISEKSEIFDDQFSVERPDGSNFTLKIRSTKLEDSAMYFCASSELPNTGELFFGEGSRLTVL.